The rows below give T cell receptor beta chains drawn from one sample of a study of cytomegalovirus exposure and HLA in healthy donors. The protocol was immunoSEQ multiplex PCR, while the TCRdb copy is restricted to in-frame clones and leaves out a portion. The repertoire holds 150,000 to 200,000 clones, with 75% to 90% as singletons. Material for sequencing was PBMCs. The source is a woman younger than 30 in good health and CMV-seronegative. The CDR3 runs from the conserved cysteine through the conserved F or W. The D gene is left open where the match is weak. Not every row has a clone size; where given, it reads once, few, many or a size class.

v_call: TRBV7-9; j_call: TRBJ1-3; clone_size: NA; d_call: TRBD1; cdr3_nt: TGTGCCAGCAGCAGACCCCGAGACAGGGCGCCCTCTGGAAACACCATATATTTT; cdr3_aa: CASSRPRDRAPSGNTIYF
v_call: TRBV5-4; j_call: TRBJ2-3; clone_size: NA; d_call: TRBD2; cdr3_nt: TGTGCCAGCAGCCTATTTGGGTCTAGCGGGTTGAGCACAGATACGCAGTATTTT; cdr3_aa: CASSLFGSSGLSTDTQYF
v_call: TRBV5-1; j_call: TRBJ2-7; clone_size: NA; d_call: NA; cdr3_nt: TGCGCCAGCAGCCCCCGGGACACCACCTACGAGCAGTACTTC; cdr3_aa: CASSPRDTTYEQYF
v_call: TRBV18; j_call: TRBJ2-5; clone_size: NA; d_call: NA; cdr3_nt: TGTGCCAGCTCACCGCAAAAAGGGGCGCGTGAGACCCAGTACTTC; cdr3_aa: CASSPQKGARETQYF
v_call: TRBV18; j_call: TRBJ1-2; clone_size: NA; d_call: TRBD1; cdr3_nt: TGTGCCAGCTCACCCATGACAGGGCTTGGCTATGGCTACACCTTC; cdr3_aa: CASSPMTGLGYGYTF
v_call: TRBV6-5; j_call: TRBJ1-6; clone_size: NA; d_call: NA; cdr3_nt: TGTGCCAGCAGTCGAGGAGGAACCTATAATTCACCCCTCCACTTT; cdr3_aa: CASSRGGTYNSPLHF
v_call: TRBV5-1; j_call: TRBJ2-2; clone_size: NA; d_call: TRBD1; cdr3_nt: TGCGCCAGCAGCCTCAGGGGGCCGGGTACCGGGGAGCTGTTTTTT; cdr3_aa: CASSLRGPGTGELFF
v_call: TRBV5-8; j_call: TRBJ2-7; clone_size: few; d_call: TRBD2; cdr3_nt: TGTGCCAGCAGCTCCGGGGGGTCACCAGGCTACGAGCAGTACTTC; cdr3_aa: CASSSGGSPGYEQYF
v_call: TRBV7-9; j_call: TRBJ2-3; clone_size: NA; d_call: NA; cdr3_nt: TGTGCCAGCAGCTCCCCCCCGACAGTTAGCACAGATACGCAGTATTTT; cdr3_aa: CASSSPPTVSTDTQYF
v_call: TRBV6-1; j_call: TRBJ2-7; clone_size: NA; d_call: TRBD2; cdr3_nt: TGTGCCAGCAGTCCGAGACTAGGCGGGAGTTACGAGCAGTACTTC; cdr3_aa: CASSPRLGGSYEQYF
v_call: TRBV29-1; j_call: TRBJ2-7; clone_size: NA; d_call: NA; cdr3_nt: TGCAGCGTTGAAGGGGGCGCCGCCTTGAATGGCTACGAGCAGTACTTC; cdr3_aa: CSVEGGAALNGYEQYF
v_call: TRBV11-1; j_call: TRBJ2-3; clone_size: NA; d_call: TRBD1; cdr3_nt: TGTGCCAGCAGCTATGGACAGGGGGCAGATACGCAGTATTTT; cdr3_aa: CASSYGQGADTQYF
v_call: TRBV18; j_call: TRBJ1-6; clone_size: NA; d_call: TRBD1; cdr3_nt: TGTGCCAGCTCACACGACGGGACAGGGATAAATTCACCCCTCCACTTT; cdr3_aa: CASSHDGTGINSPLHF
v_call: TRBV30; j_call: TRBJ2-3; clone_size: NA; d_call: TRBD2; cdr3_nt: TGTGCCTGGAGTGCTCTAGCGGGTAGCACAGATACGCAGTATTTT; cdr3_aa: CAWSALAGSTDTQYF
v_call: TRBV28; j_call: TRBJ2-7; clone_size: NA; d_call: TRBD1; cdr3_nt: TGTGCCAGCAGACCGGGACAGGGAAAGCGCGAGCAGTACTTC; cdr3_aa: CASRPGQGKREQYF
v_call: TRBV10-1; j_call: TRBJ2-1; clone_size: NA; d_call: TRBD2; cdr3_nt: TGCGCCAGCAGTGAGTCGAGCGGGGGAGTCTACAATGAGCAGTTCTTC; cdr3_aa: CASSESSGGVYNEQFF
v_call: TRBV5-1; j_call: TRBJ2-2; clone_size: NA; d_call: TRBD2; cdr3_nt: TGCGCCAGTTCAGAGCTGGGGGGGGCGAACACCGGGGAGCTGTTTTTT; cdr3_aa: CASSELGGANTGELFF
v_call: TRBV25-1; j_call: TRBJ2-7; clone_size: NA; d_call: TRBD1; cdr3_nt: TGTGCCAGCAGTGAAGGGCAGGGGGTTGACGAGCAGTACTTC; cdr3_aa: CASSEGQGVDEQYF
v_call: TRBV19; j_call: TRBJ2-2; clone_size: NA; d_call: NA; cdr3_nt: TGTGCCAGTAGAGTGGGACATCTCAACGGGGAGCTGTTTTTT; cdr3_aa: CASRVGHLNGELFF
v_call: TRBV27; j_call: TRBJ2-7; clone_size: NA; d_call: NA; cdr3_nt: TGTGCCAGCAGTCATGGGGACTCAAGCTACGAGCAGTACTTC; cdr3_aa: CASSHGDSSYEQYF
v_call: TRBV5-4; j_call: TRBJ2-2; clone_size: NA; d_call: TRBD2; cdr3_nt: TGTGCCAGCAGCTCCCGCGGGGCGGGGGGGCCCACCGGGGAGCTGTTTTTT; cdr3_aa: CASSSRGAGGPTGELFF
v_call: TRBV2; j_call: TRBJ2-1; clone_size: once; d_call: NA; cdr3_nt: TGTGCCAGCAGTGATGGGCGGGACCCCTACAATGAGCAGTTCTTC; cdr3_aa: CASSDGRDPYNEQFF
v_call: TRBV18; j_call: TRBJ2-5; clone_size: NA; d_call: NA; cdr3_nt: TGTGCCAGCTCACTGGGGCCGGAGACCCAGTACTTC; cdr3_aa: CASSLGPETQYF
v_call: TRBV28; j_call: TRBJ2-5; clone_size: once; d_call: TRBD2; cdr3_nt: TGTGCCAGCAGTTCCCTGCGGGAGGGCCGAGAGACCCAGTACTTC; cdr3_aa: CASSSLREGRETQYF
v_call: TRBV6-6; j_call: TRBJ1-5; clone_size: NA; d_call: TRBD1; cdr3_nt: TGTGCCAGCAGTTACTCTCTTGAGACAGGGAATCAGCCCCAGCATTTT; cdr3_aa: CASSYSLETGNQPQHF
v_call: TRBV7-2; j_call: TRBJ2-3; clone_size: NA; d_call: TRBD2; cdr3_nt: TGTGCCAGCAGCTCACTAGCGGGGGGGAATACGCAGTATTTT; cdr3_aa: CASSSLAGGNTQYF
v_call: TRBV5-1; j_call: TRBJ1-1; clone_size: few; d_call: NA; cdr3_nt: TGCGCCAGCAGCCTTGACAGGAACACTGAAGCTTTCTTT; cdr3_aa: CASSLDRNTEAFF
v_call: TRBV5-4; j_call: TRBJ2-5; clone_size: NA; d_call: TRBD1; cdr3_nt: TGTGCCAGCAGCTTGCATAGACAGGGAGAGACCCAGTACTTC; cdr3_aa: CASSLHRQGETQYF
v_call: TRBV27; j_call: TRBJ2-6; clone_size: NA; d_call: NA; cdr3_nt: TGTGCCAGCAGTTCAGGGGCCAACGTCCTGACTTTC; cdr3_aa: CASSSGANVLTF
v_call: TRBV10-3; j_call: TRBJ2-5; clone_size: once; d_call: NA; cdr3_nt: TGTGCCATCAGTGCGCGGGGCTTAGAGACCCAGTACTTC; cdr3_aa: CAISARGLETQYF
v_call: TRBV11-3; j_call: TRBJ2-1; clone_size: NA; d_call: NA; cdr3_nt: TGTGCCAGCAGCTCGTCCCCCGGAGGATACAATGAGCAGTTCTTC; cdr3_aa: CASSSSPGGYNEQFF
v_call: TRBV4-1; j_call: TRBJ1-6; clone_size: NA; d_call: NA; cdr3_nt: TGCGCCAGCAGCCAAGATCGGGTCGCTCTCGCCGATTCACCCCTCCACTTT; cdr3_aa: CASSQDRVALADSPLHF
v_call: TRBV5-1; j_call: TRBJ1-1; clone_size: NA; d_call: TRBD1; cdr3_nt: TGCGCCAGCAGCTTGCGTACAGGGGATCGGGAAGCTTTCTTT; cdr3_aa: CASSLRTGDREAFF
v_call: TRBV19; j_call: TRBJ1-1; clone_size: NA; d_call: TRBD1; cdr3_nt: TGTGCCACCGGGACAGGGGCTGACACTGAAGCTTTCTTT; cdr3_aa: CATGTGADTEAFF
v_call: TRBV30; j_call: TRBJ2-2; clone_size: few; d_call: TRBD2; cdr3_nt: TGTGCCTGGAGGAAGACAGCGGGAGGTACGTGGAACACCGGGGAGCTGTTTTTT; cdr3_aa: CAWRKTAGGTWNTGELFF
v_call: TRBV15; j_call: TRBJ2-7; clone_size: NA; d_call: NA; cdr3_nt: TGTGCCACCCCTCCGGGAATCACGACCTACGAGCAGTACTTC; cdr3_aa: CATPPGITTYEQYF
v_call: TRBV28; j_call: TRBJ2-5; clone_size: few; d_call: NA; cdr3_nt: TGTGCCAGCAGCCCCCCCCAGGGGCCGTCGGAGACCCAGTACTTC; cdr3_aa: CASSPPQGPSETQYF
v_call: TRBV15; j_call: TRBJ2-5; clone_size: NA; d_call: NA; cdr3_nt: TGTGCCACCAGCGCGGACACTGGGGGCGAAGAGACCCAGTACTTC; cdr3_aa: CATSADTGGEETQYF
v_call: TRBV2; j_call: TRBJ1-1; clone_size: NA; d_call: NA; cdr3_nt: TGTGCCAGCAGTGAAGGCAGGGGGAACACTGAAGCTTTCTTT; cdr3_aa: CASSEGRGNTEAFF
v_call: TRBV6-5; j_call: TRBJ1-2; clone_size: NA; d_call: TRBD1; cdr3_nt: TGTGCCAGCAGTCTCCAGGGGGCGGGGTATGGCTACACCTTC; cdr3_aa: CASSLQGAGYGYTF
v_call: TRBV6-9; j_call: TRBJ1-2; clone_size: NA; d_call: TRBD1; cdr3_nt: TGTGCCAGCAGTCTGGGAATACAGGGGATTAAGAGTAACGGCTACACCTTC; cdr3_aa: CASSLGIQGIKSNGYTF
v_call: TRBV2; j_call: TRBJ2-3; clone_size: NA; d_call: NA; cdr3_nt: TGTGCCAGCAGTGAACTCTTCAACTTCCTGACGCAGTATTTT; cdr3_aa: CASSELFNFLTQYF
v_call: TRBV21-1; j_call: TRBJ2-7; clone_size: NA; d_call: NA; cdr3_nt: TGTGCCAGCAGCAAAGAGGCCGGACAGGCTAAATATGTCTACGAGCAGTACTTC; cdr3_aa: CASSKEAGQAKYVYEQYF
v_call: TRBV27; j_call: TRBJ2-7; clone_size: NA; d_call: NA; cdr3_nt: TGTGCCAGCAGTTTTGGCCGTTTGGGAGGACGTGAGCAGTACTTC; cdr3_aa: CASSFGRLGGREQYF
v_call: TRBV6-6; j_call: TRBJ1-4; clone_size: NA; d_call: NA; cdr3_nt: TGTGCCAGCAGTGCACCAGTCAAACTGTTTTTT; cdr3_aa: CASSAPVKLFF
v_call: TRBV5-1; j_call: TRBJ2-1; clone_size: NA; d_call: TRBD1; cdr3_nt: TGCGCCAGCAGCTTGGATGGACAGGGCTCCTACAATGAGCAGTTCTTC; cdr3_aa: CASSLDGQGSYNEQFF
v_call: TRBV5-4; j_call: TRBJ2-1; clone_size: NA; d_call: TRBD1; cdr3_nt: TGTGCCAGCAGCTTGGCAGGGGGCGGCTACAATGAGCAGTTCTTC; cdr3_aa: CASSLAGGGYNEQFF
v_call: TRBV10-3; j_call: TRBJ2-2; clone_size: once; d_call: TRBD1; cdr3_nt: TGTGCCATCAGTGAGCTCTGGGACAGGGACACCGGGGAGCTGTTTTTT; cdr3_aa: CAISELWDRDTGELFF
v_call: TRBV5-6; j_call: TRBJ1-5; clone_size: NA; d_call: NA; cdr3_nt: TGTGCCAGCAGCCCCGCGGGTGGAATGGGCAATCAGCCCCAGCATTTT; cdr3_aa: CASSPAGGMGNQPQHF
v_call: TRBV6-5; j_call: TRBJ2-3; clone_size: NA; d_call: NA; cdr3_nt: TGTGCCAGCAAGGGAGTTCTCACAGATACGCAGTATTTT; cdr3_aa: CASKGVLTDTQYF
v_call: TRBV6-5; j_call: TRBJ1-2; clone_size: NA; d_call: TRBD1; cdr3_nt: TGTGCCAGCAGTTACTTAGACAGGGCCAACTATGGCTACACCTTC; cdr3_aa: CASSYLDRANYGYTF
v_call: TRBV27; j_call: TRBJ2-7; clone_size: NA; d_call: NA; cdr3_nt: TGTGCCAGCAGTTTCCTGCCCGGGGTGTCCTACGAGCAGTACTTC; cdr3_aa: CASSFLPGVSYEQYF
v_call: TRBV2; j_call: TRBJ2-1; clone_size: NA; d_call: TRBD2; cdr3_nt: TGTGCCAGTTCTAGCGGGGGGGCCCTGAATGAGCAGTTCTTC; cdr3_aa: CASSSGGALNEQFF
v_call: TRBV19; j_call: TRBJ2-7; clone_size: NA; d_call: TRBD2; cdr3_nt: TGTGCCAGTAGTATGTTTAGCGGGTACGAGCAGTACTTC; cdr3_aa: CASSMFSGYEQYF
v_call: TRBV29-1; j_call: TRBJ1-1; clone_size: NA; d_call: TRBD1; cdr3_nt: TGCAGCGGCAAGACAGGGGGCAACACTGAAGCTTTCTTT; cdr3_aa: CSGKTGGNTEAFF
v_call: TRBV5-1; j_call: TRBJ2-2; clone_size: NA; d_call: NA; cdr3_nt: TGCGCCAGCAGCTTGGTACAGGGCAGCACCGGGGAGCTGTTTTTT; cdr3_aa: CASSLVQGSTGELFF
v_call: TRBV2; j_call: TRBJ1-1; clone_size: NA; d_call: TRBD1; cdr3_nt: TGTGCCAGCAGTGTAGAACAGGGGTCCACTGAAGCTTTCTTT; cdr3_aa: CASSVEQGSTEAFF
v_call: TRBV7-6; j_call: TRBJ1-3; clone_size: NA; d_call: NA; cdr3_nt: TGTGCCAGCAGCCTAAGACAGGATTACTCTGGAAACACCATATATTTT; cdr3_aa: CASSLRQDYSGNTIYF
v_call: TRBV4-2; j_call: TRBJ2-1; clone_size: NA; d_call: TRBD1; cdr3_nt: TGTGCCAGCAGCCCTCCGGGACAGATATACAATGAGCAGTTCTTC; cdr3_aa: CASSPPGQIYNEQFF
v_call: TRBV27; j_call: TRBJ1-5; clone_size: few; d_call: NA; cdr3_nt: TGTGCCAGCACCACTTCATACGGGGGGAATCAGCCCCAGCATTTT; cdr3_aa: CASTTSYGGNQPQHF